The clone carrying this T cell receptor (beta chain) was seen a single time. Authors' methods: For nucleated cells, counts were estimated from reference gene primer amplification. The repertoire was sequenced with immunoSEQ multiplex PCR; TCRdb's copy has only in-frame clones and lacks some. Clonal size and the V and J genes are those of that table, whereas D and trimming came from the DNA. The sample has approximately 200,000 clones, nearly 90% seen once. The study drew participants aged about 18 to 95 years from some 25 US areas. The recovered donors of Cohort 3 showed two negative PCRs, clearance, or symptom resolution. The data stem from a study of blood T cell repertoires in COVID-19. Study background: Researchers got acute and convalescent COVID-19 samples from the United States, Italy and Spain.

The V and J ends lost 6 bases and 3 bases, in that order; junction bases with no gene match: 6. From germline, CDR1 is LNHDA and CDR2 SQIVND (reference sequence). The length of the CDR3 is 16 residues. The sequenced material came from PBMCs or T cells enriched from blood (not recorded which). The chain uses TRBV19 and TRBJ2-6; 9 bases are shared with TRBD1. The origin of this receptor is a man aged 25-45 years who had recovered from COVID-19. CDR3 in DNA: TGTGCCAGTAGCGTACAGGGGGCTTATGGGGCCAACGTCCTGACTTTC. Its protein product is CASSVQGAYGANVLTF. The complete variable domain, with remaining parts taken from reference TRBV19 and TRBJ2-6, reads DGGITQSPKYLFRKEGQNVTLSCEQNLNHDAMYWYRQDPGQGLRLIYYSQIVNDFQKGDIAEGYSVSREKKESFPLTVTSAQKNPTAFYLCASSVQGAYGANVLTFGAGSRLTVL.